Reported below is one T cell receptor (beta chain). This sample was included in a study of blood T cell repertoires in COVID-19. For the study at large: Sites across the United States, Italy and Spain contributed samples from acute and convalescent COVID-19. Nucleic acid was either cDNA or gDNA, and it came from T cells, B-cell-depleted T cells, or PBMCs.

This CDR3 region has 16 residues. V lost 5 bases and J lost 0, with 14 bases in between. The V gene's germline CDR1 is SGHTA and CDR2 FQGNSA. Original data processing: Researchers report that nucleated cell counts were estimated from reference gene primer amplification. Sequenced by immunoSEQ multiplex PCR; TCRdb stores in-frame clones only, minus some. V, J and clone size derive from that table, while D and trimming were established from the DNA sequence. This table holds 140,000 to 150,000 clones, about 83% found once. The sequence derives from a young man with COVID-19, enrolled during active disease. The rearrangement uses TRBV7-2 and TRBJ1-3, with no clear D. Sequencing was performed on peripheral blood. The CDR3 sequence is CASSGYQGGSGNTIYF. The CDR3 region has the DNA TGTGCCAGCAGCGGATATCAAGGAGGCTCTGGAAACACCATATATTTT.